This T cell receptor (beta chain) stems from a study of blood T cell repertoires in COVID-19 (dated by TCRdb to about 2020). Turning to the overall study: Samples from collaborators originated in the United States, Italy and Spain and spanned both the acute and convalescent phases of COVID-19. A de-identified subject ID, COVID-19 status, age in years and sex were almost always included in the sample metadata. The prospective study material was composed of cDNA or gDNA derived from T cells, B-cell-depleted T cells, or PBMCs. The repertoires were made available in a free public database intended to serve as a resource for research on the immune response to SARS-CoV-2. Where available, HLA class I and class II types were taken from metadata supplied by the sample provider and were not determined by assay-based typing. Subjects who had been exposed to COVID-19, were actively infected with it, or had recovered from it provided the deeply sampled blood TCRbeta repertoires that made up the dataset. The samples were drawn from the first 160 participants of the ongoing ImmuneRACE study and from under 1,500 subjects provided by 6 global collaborators.

TCRbeta CDR3 regions were amplified from genomic DNA using the immunoSEQ Assay, a bias-controlled multiplex PCR. Concerning the study's data processing: The number of nucleated cells in each sample was estimated by amplification of reference gene primers within the assay. To quantify the absolute abundance of each unique TCRbeta CDR3 rearrangement, sequence reads were collapsed and filtered. Productive Simpson clonality was computed per sample as the square root of Simpson's diversity index over productive rearrangements. TCRdb took over this immuneACCESS table, retaining in-frame rearrangements with V and J assigned. Such tables are incomplete; in checked studies, under half of the missing clones stem from an unresolved V gene, and the remainder is unexplained. V and J calls and clone size follow that table, whereas D and trimming were derived from the DNA. Recorded for this sample are 200,000 to 300,000 clones; around nine tenths of them occurred a single time. About 0.79% of the sample is taken by the ten largest.

Turning to this clone: No cognate antigen has been identified for it. Qualities for individual bases were not recorded, and no much larger clone is one base off.

The investigation overall reported the following: How much clinical and demographic metadata was included differed by source and by participant, and the metadata was provided uncurated.

The CDR3 holds 15 amino acids from the cysteine to the phenylalanine. This entry keeps only the CDR3 DNA: 45 bases, framed from base 1. The germline V gene specifies SGHRS as CDR1 and YFSETQ as CDR2. V loses 1 base, J loses 10 bases, and the germline ends lie 15 bases apart. In Seattle, one collaborating source enrolled patients while the infection was active and tracked those patients longitudinally over the course of disease. Whole blood was collected in K2EDTA tubes by collaborating institutions according to the institutions' own protocols. For TCRbeta analysis, collaborator samples were shipped as frozen whole blood, as isolated PBMCs, or as DNA extracted from either sample type.

This TCR was sampled from a man aged 25-45 years with COVID-19, enrolled during active disease. The sequencing input was peripheral blood. The chain joins TRBV5-1 to TRBJ1-6; a weak D assignment points to TRBD1 (5 bases agree). The CDR3 region reads CASSLKGGTGSPLHF. The DNA is TGCGCCAGCAGCTTGAAGGGCGGGACTGGCTCACCCCTCCACTTT.